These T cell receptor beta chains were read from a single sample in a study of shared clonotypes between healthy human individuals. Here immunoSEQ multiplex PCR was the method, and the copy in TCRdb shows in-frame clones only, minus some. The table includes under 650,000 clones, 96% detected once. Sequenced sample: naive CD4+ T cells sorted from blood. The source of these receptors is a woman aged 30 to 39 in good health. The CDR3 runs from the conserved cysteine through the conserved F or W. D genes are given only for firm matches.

CDR3: CASSLTVASTDTQYF
DNA: TGCGCCAGCAGCCTCACGGTCGCGAGCACAGATACGCAGTATTTT
D: .
J: TRBJ2-3
V: TRBV5-1

CDR3: CASSLASSGGGWTDTQYF
DNA: TGCGCCAGCAGCTTGGCTTCTAGCGGGGGCGGTTGGACAGATACGCAGTATTTT
D: TRBD2
J: TRBJ2-3
V: TRBV5-1

CDR3: CASSPVSAHYEQYF
DNA: TGTGCCAGCTCACCAGTGTCGGCCCACTACGAGCAGTACTTC
D: .
J: TRBJ2-7
V: TRBV18

CDR3: CASRTGQGESGELFF
DNA: TGTGCCAGCAGGACGGGACAGGGGGAGTCCGGGGAGCTGTTTTTT
D: TRBD1
J: TRBJ2-2
V: TRBV11-3

CDR3: CASSPPQATYEQYF
DNA: TGTGCCAGCAGCCCCCCCCAGGCGACCTACGAGCAGTACTTC
D: .
J: TRBJ2-7
V: TRBV7-9

CDR3: CASSYAGEDQPQHF
DNA: TGTGCCAGCAGTTACGCCGGGGAAGATCAGCCCCAGCATTTT
D: .
J: TRBJ1-5
V: TRBV6-5

CDR3: CASSFGTGARGAEAFF
DNA: TGCGCCAGCAGCTTCGGGACAGGGGCCCGGGGGGCTGAAGCTTTCTTT
D: TRBD1
J: TRBJ1-1
V: TRBV5-1

CDR3: CASSEGGDYERYF
DNA: TGTGCCAGCTCCGAGGGAGGCGATTATGAGAGGTACTTC
D: .
J: TRBJ2-7
V: TRBV18

CDR3: CATSISGNSYNEQFF
DNA: TGTGCCACCAGCATCTCGGGGAACTCCTACAATGAGCAGTTCTTC
D: .
J: TRBJ2-1
V: TRBV15

CDR3: CASRFGLAGVREQYF
DNA: TGTGCCAGCAGATTCGGACTAGCGGGAGTACGGGAGCAGTACTTC
D: TRBD2
J: TRBJ2-7
V: TRBV2